Listed below are T cell receptor beta chains from one sample, sequenced in a study of cytomegalovirus exposure and HLA in healthy donors. Data came from immunoSEQ multiplex PCR; TCRdb stores just in-frame clones and leaves some out. Of about 100,000 clones listed, roughly three quarters were seen once; the top ten hold approximately 0.83%. The sequencing input was PBMCs. Receptor source: a woman aged 55-69 years in good health and CMV-seronegative. Each CDR3 is given with its conserved first and last residue. Each record gives: J gene, D gene, V gene, clone size, CDR3 protein, CDR3 DNA. D genes are given only for firm matches. Part of the rows lack a size; the others show once, few, many or a class for expanded clones.

TRBJ1-1 - TRBV10-1 - CASSAGKTEAFF TGCGCCAGCAGTGCAGGGAAGACTGAAGCTTTCTTT
TRBJ2-3 - TRBV10-1 - CASSGGNTDTQYF TGCGCCAGCAGTGGAGGGAACACAGATACGCAGTATTTT
TRBJ2-3 TRBD2 TRBV7-8 - CASSLSTSGGAGDTQYF TGTGCCAGCAGCTTATCAACTAGCGGGGGGGCCGGAGATACGCAGTATTTT
TRBJ2-7 - TRBV10-2 - CASSEISRATYEQYF TGCGCCAGCAGTGAGATCTCCAGGGCCACCTACGAGCAGTACTTC
TRBJ2-5 - TRBV7-7 - CASSPGLQETQYF TGTGCCAGCAGTCCGGGACTCCAAGAGACCCAGTACTTC
TRBJ1-5 - TRBV4-1 - CASSQEAGFNQPQHF TGCGCCAGCAGCCAAGAGGCAGGGTTCAATCAGCCCCAGCATTTT
TRBJ2-5 - TRBV7-2 - CASSLDAGRQETQYF TGTGCCAGCAGCTTAGACGCGGGGAGGCAAGAGACCCAGTACTTC
TRBJ2-5 TRBD1 TRBV6-1 - CASSQGQGDQYF TGTGCCAGCAGCCAGGGACAGGGGGACCAGTACTTC
TRBJ2-1 - TRBV25-1 - CASTPPGLLSYNEQFF TGTGCCAGCACCCCACCGGGACTCCTATCCTACAATGAGCAGTTCTTC
TRBJ1-2 TRBD1 TRBV7-9 few CASTTGGVSYGYTF TGTGCCAGCACCACAGGGGGGGTGTCCTATGGCTACACCTTC
TRBJ2-2 - TRBV6-6 - CASSLTPGAGELFF TGTGCCAGCAGTCTCACCCCGGGGGCCGGGGAGCTGTTTTTT
TRBJ2-1 TRBD2 TRBV19 - CASSILTSGRASEQFF TGTGCCAGTAGTATTCTAACTAGCGGGAGGGCGAGTGAGCAGTTCTTC
TRBJ1-2 - TRBV6-5 - CASSYSGGRAHYGYTF TGTGCCAGCAGTTACTCTGGGGGCCGGGCCCACTATGGCTACACCTTC
TRBJ1-1 - TRBV27 - CASRPGFYTEAFF TGTGCCAGCAGGCCAGGTTTTTACACTGAAGCTTTCTTT
TRBJ1-3 TRBD1 TRBV7-8 - CASSPGQGTGNTIYF TGTGCCAGCAGCCCCGGACAGGGAACTGGAAACACCATATACTTT
TRBJ1-2 - TRBV4-3 - CASSQDGGFDGYTF TGCGCCAGCAGCCAAGATGGAGGGTTTGATGGCTACACCTTC
TRBJ2-7 - TRBV7-2 - CASSLNGGWGYEQYF TGTGCCAGCAGCTTAAACGGGGGATGGGGCTACGAGCAGTACTTC
TRBJ2-4 TRBD2 TRBV7-2 - CASSSMGLAGGIDIQYF TGTGCCAGCAGCTCAATGGGACTAGCGGGAGGGATCGACATTCAGTACTTC
TRBJ1-6 - TRBV19 - CASSLRSPSYNSPLHF TGTGCCAGTAGTCTTCGGTCCCCCTCCTATAATTCACCCCTCCACTTT
TRBJ2-5 - TRBV18 few CASSRSLAGAKETQYF TGTGCCAGCTCACGCTCACTTGCGGGGGCCAAAGAGACCCAGTACTTC
TRBJ2-7 TRBD1 TRBV11-2 - CASSFSGQGGGEQYF TGTGCCAGCAGCTTTTCGGGACAGGGAGGTGGCGAGCAGTACTTC
TRBJ1-1 - TRBV10-3 - CAITSDLQGDTEAFF TGTGCCATCACATCAGACCTTCAAGGAGACACTGAAGCTTTCTTT
TRBJ1-2 - TRBV2 once CASRPNGVHGYTF TGTGCCAGCAGGCCTAACGGGGTCCATGGCTACACCTTC
TRBJ1-1 - TRBV20-1 - CSASREAFF TGCAGTGCTAGCAGGGAAGCTTTCTTT
TRBJ1-2 - TRBV30 - CASRLGRQGYGYTF TGTGCCTCCCGATTGGGTCGGCAGGGCTATGGCTACACCTTC
TRBJ2-1 - TRBV5-1 - CASSLEQNEQFF TGCGCCAGCAGCTTGGAGCAAAATGAGCAGTTCTTC
TRBJ1-4 TRBD1 TRBV28 - CASSYDRDRMEKLFF TGTGCCAGCAGTTACGACAGGGACCGGATGGAAAAACTGTTTTTT
TRBJ1-4 - TRBV23-1 - CASTRPRRREKLFF TGCGCCAGCACCCGGCCACGGCGGAGGGAAAAACTGTTTTTT
TRBJ2-5 TRBD2 TRBV7-2 - CASSQASGSGQETQYF TGTGCCAGCAGCCAAGCTAGCGGGAGTGGGCAAGAGACCCAGTACTTC
TRBJ2-7 TRBD2 TRBV27 - CASRPGLAVYEQYF TGTGCCAGCAGGCCGGGACTAGCAGTCTACGAGCAGTACTTC
TRBJ2-7 - TRBV11-3 - CASSLGALGEQYF TGTGCCAGCAGCTTAGGGGCATTAGGCGAGCAGTACTTC
TRBJ1-1 - TRBV27 - CASSPSGNTEAFF TGTGCCAGCAGCCCGTCAGGAAACACTGAAGCTTTCTTT
TRBJ2-1 TRBD2 TRBV29-1 - CSVAGTSGIEQFF TGCAGCGTTGCCGGGACTAGCGGGATAGAGCAGTTCTTC
TRBJ2-3 TRBD2 TRBV7-2 - CASSLAAGVRDTQYF TGTGCCAGCAGCTTAGCTGCGGGAGTTAGAGATACGCAGTATTTT
TRBJ1-2 TRBD1 TRBV5-1 - CASSFRTGGEGYTF TGCGCCAGCAGCTTCCGGACAGGGGGTGAAGGCTACACCTTC
TRBJ1-4 TRBD1 TRBV2 - CASSVSAGGREKLFF TGTGCCAGCAGTGTGAGCGCAGGGGGGCGGGAAAAACTGTTTTTT
TRBJ2-7 - TRBV7-2 - CASSPEGASSYEQYF TGTGCCAGCAGCCCAGAGGGAGCTAGCTCCTACGAGCAGTACTTC
TRBJ2-7 TRBD2 TRBV7-2 few CASSPRPTQRDSYEQYF TGTGCCAGCAGCCCCCGGCCCACTCAGCGGGACTCCTACGAGCAGTACTTC
TRBJ1-2 - TRBV19 - CASSTSPGLALALYGYTF TGTGCCAGTAGTACCTCTCCCGGACTAGCTCTGGCCCTCTATGGCTACACCTTC
TRBJ1-5 - TRBV15 - CATSRGGASNQPQHF TGTGCCACCAGCAGAGGCGGGGCCAGCAATCAGCCCCAGCATTTT
TRBJ1-1 TRBD1 TRBV11-3 once CASSPRTGSSTEAFF TGTGCCAGCAGCCCTCGGACAGGGTCGAGCACTGAAGCTTTCTTT
TRBJ1-6 - TRBV9 - CASSVDGVSPGRSPLHF TGTGCCAGCAGCGTCGACGGGGTGTCCCCTGGACGTTCACCCCTCCACTTT
TRBJ1-1 TRBD1 TRBV29-1 - CSVDRGRTEAFF TGCAGCGTGGACAGGGGAAGAACTGAAGCTTTCTTT
TRBJ2-7 - TRBV7-9 - CASSLTDGGESAYEQYF TGTGCCAGCAGCTTAACTGACGGGGGAGAGTCAGCCTACGAGCAGTACTTC
TRBJ2-3 - TRBV9 - CASSAVEADPGTDTQYF TGTGCCAGCAGCGCAGTCGAGGCCGATCCGGGGACAGATACGCAGTATTTT
TRBJ1-2 - TRBV4-1 few CASSQDSRGYTF TGCGCCAGCAGCCAAGATTCCCGGGGCTACACCTTC
TRBJ2-5 - TRBV19 - CASSIEGAQYF TGTGCCAGTAGTATTGAAGGGGCCCAGTACTTC
TRBJ2-6 - TRBV28 - CASTVRDFGTSGANVLTF TGTGCCAGCACCGTACGGGACTTCGGAACCTCTGGGGCCAACGTCCTGACTTTC
TRBJ2-3 - TRBV6-4 - CASSDSAGSTDTQYF TGTGCCAGCAGTGACTCTGCCGGGAGCACAGATACGCAGTATTTT
TRBJ1-1 TRBD1 TRBV29-1 - CSVEDPETGEFNTEAFF TGCAGCGTTGAAGATCCGGAGACAGGGGAGTTCAACACTGAAGCTTTCTTT
TRBJ2-1 - TRBV5-4 few CASSLVQGPYNEQFF TGTGCCAGCAGCTTAGTGCAGGGTCCATACAATGAGCAGTTCTTC
TRBJ2-7 - TRBV6-1 - CASSREHYEQYF TGTGCCAGCAGCCGGGAACACTACGAGCAGTACTTC
TRBJ2-7 TRBD2 TRBV19 once CASSSRTGREGSYEQYF TGTGCCAGTTCATCCCGGACGGGGCGGGAGGGAAGTTACGAGCAGTACTTC
TRBJ2-1 - TRBV15 - CATSSGSYNEQFF TGTGCCACCAGCAGCGGCTCCTACAATGAGCAGTTCTTC
TRBJ1-1 TRBD1 TRBV27 - CASSLSGQMDRPNEAFF TGTGCCAGCAGTTTATCAGGGCAGATGGACAGGCCAAATGAAGCTTTCTTT
TRBJ2-3 - TRBV21-1 - CASSKRQGQLTDTQYF TGTGCCAGCAGCAAAAGACAGGGACAGCTCACAGATACGCAGTATTTT
TRBJ1-1 - TRBV29-1 - CSVKGGLPMNTEAFF TGCAGCGTTAAGGGAGGGCTTCCAATGAACACTGAAGCTTTCTTT
TRBJ2-5 - TRBV5-5 - CASSLSLGLALAETQYF TGTGCCAGCAGCTTGTCTCTCGGCCTAGCTCTTGCAGAGACCCAGTACTTC
TRBJ2-3 - TRBV6-5 few CASSYSSSGTDTQYF TGTGCCAGCAGTTACTCGTCTAGCGGCACAGATACGCAGTATTTT
TRBJ1-6 - TRBV21-1 - CASGRDRLDNSPLHF TGTGCCAGCGGCCGAGACAGGCTCGATAATTCACCCCTCCACTTT